This T cell receptor (beta chain) was identified in a study of T cell responses to AZD1222 COVID-19 vaccine. The assay was immunoSEQ multiplex PCR, and TCRdb's table has in-frame clones only and misses some. The sample consists of about 110,000 clones, roughly 90% of them appearing once. Whole-study findings and limits: No day 14 peak samples; only post-peak repertoires were characterized. Targeting of unmutated variant regions was reportedly seen in nearly half of spike-specific TCRs. Baseline seropositivity characterized only six AZD1222 recipients.

Comments on this clone: The antigen is unknown.

Trimming removed 1 base from V and 8 bases from J, with 8 bases in between. The CDR3 loop spans 13 amino acids. The germline V gene has CDR1 LGHDT and CDR2 YNNKEL (reference sequence). The sample here was peripheral blood, taken on day 0 of AZD1222 vaccination. V usage is TRBV3-1 (or the pseudogene TRBV3-2) and J usage is TRBJ1-4; D is ambiguous. This TCR derives from an adult in good health. The CDR3 sequence is CASSQGRWEKLFF. The CDR3 bases are TGTGCCAGCAGCCAAGGCCGGTGGGAAAAACTGTTTTTT.